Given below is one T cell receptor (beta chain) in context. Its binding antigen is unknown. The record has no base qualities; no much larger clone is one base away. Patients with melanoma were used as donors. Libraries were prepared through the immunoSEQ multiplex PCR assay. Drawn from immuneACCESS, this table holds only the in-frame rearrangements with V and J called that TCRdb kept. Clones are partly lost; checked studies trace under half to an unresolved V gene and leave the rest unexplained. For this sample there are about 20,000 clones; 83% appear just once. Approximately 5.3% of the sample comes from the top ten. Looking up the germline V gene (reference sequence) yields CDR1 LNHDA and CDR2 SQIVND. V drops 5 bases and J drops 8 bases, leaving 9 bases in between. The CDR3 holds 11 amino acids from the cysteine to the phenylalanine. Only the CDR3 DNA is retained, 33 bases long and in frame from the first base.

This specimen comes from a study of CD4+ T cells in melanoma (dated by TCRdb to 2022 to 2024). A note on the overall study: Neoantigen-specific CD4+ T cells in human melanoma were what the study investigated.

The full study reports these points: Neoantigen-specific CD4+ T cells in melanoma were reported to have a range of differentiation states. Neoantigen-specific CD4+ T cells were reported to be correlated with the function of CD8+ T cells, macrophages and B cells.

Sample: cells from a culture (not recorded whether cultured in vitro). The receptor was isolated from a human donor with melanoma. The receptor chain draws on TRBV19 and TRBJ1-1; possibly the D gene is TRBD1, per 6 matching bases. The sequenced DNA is TGTGCCAGTAGTCAGGGGATCGAAGCTTTCTTT. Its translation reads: CASSQGIEAFF.